This T cell receptor beta chain was observed in a study of Ad26.COV2.S vaccination and SARS-CoV-2 variants. Findings of the study overall: Vaccinees showed greater spike-specific TCR breadth than placebo recipients.

V shed 0 bases and J shed 4 bases, with 4 bases lying between them. The CDR3 consists of 13 residues. CDR1 and CDR2 from the germline V gene are SGHRS and YFSETQ. In the case of this clone: The antigen is undetermined. Other DNA sequences in this specimen translate into the identical CDR3.

Treatment in this sample: around 19 received Ad26.COV2.S at low or high dose, single or two shots; several received placebo; per-sample allocation not given. Sampling took place 63 days after the first vaccine or placebo injection. An adult aged 18-55 years in Boston served as the donor. An Ad26 vector expressing Wuhan-strain SARS-CoV-2 spike served as the vaccine. Clones were sequenced by immunoSEQ multiplex PCR, and TCRdb holds only the in-frame ones, with some missing. Among some 640,000 clones listed, roughly 90% were seen once. The TCR was taken from a person between 18 and 60 years old who received the Ad26.COV2.S COVID-19 vaccine or a placebo. This chain uses TRBV5-1 with TRBJ2-2; no clear D gene. The sequenced sample was peripheral blood, obtained in a trial of Ad26.COV2.S vaccine versus placebo. CDR3 in DNA: TGCGCCAGCAGCTTGGTTCCCACCGGGGAGCTGTTTTTT. Translated, it gives CASSLVPTGELFF. Based on the CDR3 plus reference TRBV5-1 and TRBJ2-2, the full variable domain is KAGVTQTPRYLIKTRGQQVTLSCSPISGHRSVSWYQQTPGQGLQFLFEYFSETQRNKGNFPGRFSGRQFSNSRSEMNVSTLELGDSALYLCASSLVPTGELFFGEGSRLTVL.